This record looks at one T cell receptor beta chain sequence and its context. The target of this receptor is not known. No qualities accompany the bases; no much larger clone lies one base away. TCRbeta CDR3 regions were amplified from genomic DNA using the immunoSEQ Assay, a bias-controlled multiplex PCR. For the original study's pipeline: Nucleated cell counts per sample were estimated from amplification of reference gene primers within the assay. To quantify the absolute abundance of each unique TCRbeta CDR3 rearrangement, sequence reads were collapsed and filtered. For each sample, productive Simpson clonality was calculated as the square root of Simpson's diversity index across productive rearrangements. TCRdb mirrors the immuneACCESS table, restricted to in-frame sequences. Some clones are absent from its copies; in checked studies, under half trace to an unresolved V gene, and the reason for the others is unknown. D and trimming were read from the DNA, whereas the V and J calls and clone size are those reported in that table. This sample lists roughly 460,000 clones; 70% to 90% were detected once. Roughly 0.84% of the sample is held by the ten biggest clonotypes.

These data belong to a study of blood T cell repertoires in COVID-19 (dated by TCRdb to 2020 to 2021). Background on the whole study: Samples covering the acute and convalescent phases of COVID-19 were provided by collaborators in the United States, Italy and Spain. The material from the prospective study consisted of cDNA or gDNA derived from T cells, B-cell-depleted T cells, or PBMCs. Deeply sampled blood TCRbeta repertoires from subjects exposed to, actively infected with, or recovered from COVID-19 were included in the dataset. The repertoires were released in a freely available public database meant as a resource for research on the immune response to SARS-CoV-2. Samples came from the ongoing ImmuneRACE study (first 160 participants) plus 1,254 subjects from 6 global collaborators. The sample metadata nearly always contained a de-identified subject ID, COVID-19 status, age in years and sex. Where HLA class I and class II types were available, the types were taken from metadata supplied by the sample provider, not from assay-based typing.

Overall results and qualifications from the work: The quantity of clinical and demographic metadata differed by source and by participant and was supplied without curation.

In Seattle, one collaborating source enrolled patients while the infection was active and tracked those patients longitudinally over the course of disease. Each collaborating institution followed its own protocols to collect whole blood in K2EDTA tubes. For TCRbeta analysis, collaborators shipped samples as frozen whole blood, isolated PBMCs, or DNA extracted from either of those sample types. Sequencing was done on a sample of peripheral blood. The TCR sequence derives from a man between 18 and 35 years old with COVID-19, enrolled during active disease.

The DNA sequence reads TGTGCCAGCCGGGCTGGGGGGGGCACAGATACGCAGTATTTT. This translates into CASRAGGGTDTQYF. The rearranged segments are TRBV11-3 and TRBJ2-3; TRBD2 lines up with 7 middle nucleotides. CDR1 and CDR2, looked up from the germline V gene, are SGHNT and YENEEA. Measured from the cysteine to the phenylalanine, the CDR3 is 14 residues long. Only CDR3 DNA remains: 42 bases, in frame from the first base. V loses 8 bases at its end and J loses 1 base; junction bases beyond the gene matches: 6.